One sample yielded the 9 T cell receptor beta chains listed below, sequenced in a study of T cells after yellow fever vaccination. TCRdb re-called the 5' RACE reads with MiXCR, one entry per CDR3 protein. The sample has about 220,000 distinct CDR3 sequences; about 3% are singletons. The sequencing used CD4+ T cells sorted from PBMCs, collected 10 days after the yellow fever booster vaccination. Source of these receptors: a man younger than 35 who received the YFV17D yellow fever vaccine.

The rearrangement uses TRBV7-8 and TRBJ2-7; possible D gene TRBD2, 5 bases. The CDR3 covers 13 residues. Trimming took 2 bases from V and 6 from J, leaving 11 bases between them. The germline gives CDR1 SGHVS, CDR2 FQNEAQ. The CDR3 sequence: CASSLTARGEQYF. CDR3 nucleotides: TGTGCCAGCAGCTTAACAGCCCGGGGCGAGCAGTACTTC.

This clonotype was observed many times. The chain joins TRBV7-9 to TRBJ2-7; no definite D call. The CDR3 sequence is 13 residues long. V lost 5 bases to trimming and J lost 5 bases, with 13 bases between them. Germline CDR1 is SEHNR and CDR2 is FQNEAQ (reference sequence). The CDR3, as DNA: TGTGCCAGCAGCCTAGGGATCTCGGACGAGCAGTACGTC. Protein sequence: CASSLGISDEQYV.

This clonotype has at least ten counts. The genes are TRBV11-2 and TRBJ2-1; perhaps TRBD2 as D (7 bases). The V end was cut by 5 bases, the J end by 7 bases, with 21 bases between. The germline gives CDR1 SGHAT, CDR2 FQNNGV. The CDR3 loop spans 16 amino acids. CDR3 sequence (DNA): TGTGCCAGCAGCCCCCTGCGCGGGGGCAAAGTTAATGAGCAGTTCTTC. Protein product: CASSPLRGGKVNEQFF.

There are many counts of this clonotype. V and J are TRBV20-1 and TRBJ1-5; D is uncertain. CDR3 length: 14 residues. The V end was cut by 6 bases, the J end by 4 bases, with 16 bases between. Germline CDR1 and CDR2: DFQATT and SNEGSKA (reference sequence). CDR3 in amino acids: CSALTGAPNQPQHF. In DNA, the CDR3 is TGCAGTGCCCTCACGGGTGCCCCTAATCAGCCCCAGCATTTT.

The chain is built from TRBV19 and TRBJ1-5, with 7 positions matching TRBD1. The CDR3 is 14 residues long. Germline V gene lookup returns CDR1 LNHDA and CDR2 SQIVND (reference sequence). Trimming removed 4 bases from V and 2 bases from J; junction bases left unmatched: 2. CDR3 DNA sequence: TGTGCCAGTAGTACCACAGGGGGCAATCAGCCCCAGCATTTT. Protein: CASSTTGGNQPQHF.

This clonotype was detected only a few times. This chain connects TRBV5-1 to TRBJ1-6, with D perhaps matching TRBD1 (5 bases). CDR3 size: 19 residues. Germline lookup yields CDR1 SGHRS and CDR2 YFSETQ. Between the trimmed V and J ends, which lost 0 bases and 1 base, there was a span of 17 bases. The CDR3 loop reads CASSLVRQGSRSYNSPLHF. CDR3 coding DNA: TGCGCCAGCAGCTTGGTTCGGCAGGGCAGTAGGTCCTATAATTCACCCCTCCACTTT.

The chain combines TRBV7-9 with TRBJ1-4, with TRBD1 matching 12 bases. J gave up 8 bases and V 4 bases, and 5 bases lay outside the gene matches. Germline loops: CDR1 SEHNR, CDR2 FQNEAQ (reference sequence). This CDR3 is built from 15 residues. The CDR3 nucleotides are TGTGCCAGCAGCTATCCGGGACAGGGGGCAGAAAAACTGTTTTTT. Protein: CASSYPGQGAEKLFF.

The chain combines TRBV20-1 with TRBJ2-3, with 10 bases aligning to TRBD2. Germline-derived CDR1 and CDR2 are DFQATT and SNEGSKA (reference sequence). This CDR3 is 15 amino acids long. V shed 2 bases, J shed 5 bases, and the junction held 7 bases outside the gene matches. The CDR3 spells CSARSAGGRVDTQYF. The CDR3 DNA reads TGCAGTGCTAGATCAGCGGGGGGGCGAGTAGATACGCAGTATTTT.

This clonotype has only a few counts. V usage is TRBV6-5 and J usage is TRBJ1-3; D remains ambiguous. This CDR3 contains 19 residues. Germline lookup yields CDR1 MNHEY and CDR2 SVGAGI. Trimming cost V 0 bases and J 1 base, with 19 bases left between them. The CDR3: CASSYSIPGQPYSGNTIYF. The CDR3 nucleotides are TGTGCCAGCAGTTACTCGATCCCGGGTCAGCCCTATTCTGGAAACACCATATATTTT.